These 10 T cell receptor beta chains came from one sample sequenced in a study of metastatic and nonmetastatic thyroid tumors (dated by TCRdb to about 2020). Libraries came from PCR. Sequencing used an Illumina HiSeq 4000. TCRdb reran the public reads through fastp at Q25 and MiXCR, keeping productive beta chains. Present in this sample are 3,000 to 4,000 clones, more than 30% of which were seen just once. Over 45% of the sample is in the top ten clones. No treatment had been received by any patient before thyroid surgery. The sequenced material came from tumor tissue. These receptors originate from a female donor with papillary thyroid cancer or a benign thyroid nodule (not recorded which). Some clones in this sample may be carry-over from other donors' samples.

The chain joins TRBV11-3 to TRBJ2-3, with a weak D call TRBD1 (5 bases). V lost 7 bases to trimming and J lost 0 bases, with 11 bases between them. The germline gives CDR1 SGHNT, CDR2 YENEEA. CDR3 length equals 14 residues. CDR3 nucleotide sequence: TGTGCCAGCACCCGGACATCTAGCACAGATACGCAGTATTTT. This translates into CASTRTSSTDTQYF.

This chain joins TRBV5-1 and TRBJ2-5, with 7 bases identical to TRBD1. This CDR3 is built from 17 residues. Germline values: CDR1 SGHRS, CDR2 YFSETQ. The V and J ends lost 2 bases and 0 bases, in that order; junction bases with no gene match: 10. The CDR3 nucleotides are TGCGCCAGCAGCTTTTTAGGGGGCGCAGGGGACCAAGAGACCCAGTACTTC. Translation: CASSFLGGAGDQETQYF.

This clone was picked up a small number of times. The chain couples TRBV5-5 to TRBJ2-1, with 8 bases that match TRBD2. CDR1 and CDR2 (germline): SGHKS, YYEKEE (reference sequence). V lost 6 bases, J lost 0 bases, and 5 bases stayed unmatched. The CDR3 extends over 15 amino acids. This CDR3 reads CASNPSGSSYNEQFF. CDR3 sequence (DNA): TGTGCCAGCAATCCGAGCGGGAGCTCCTACAATGAGCAGTTCTTC.

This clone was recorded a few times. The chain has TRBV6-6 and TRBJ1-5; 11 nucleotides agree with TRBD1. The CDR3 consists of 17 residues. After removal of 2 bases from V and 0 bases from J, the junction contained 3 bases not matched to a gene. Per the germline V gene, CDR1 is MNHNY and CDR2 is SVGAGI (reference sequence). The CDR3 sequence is CASSYQGTGGSNQPQHF. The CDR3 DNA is TGTGCCAGCAGTTACCAAGGGACAGGGGGTAGCAATCAGCCCCAGCATTTT.

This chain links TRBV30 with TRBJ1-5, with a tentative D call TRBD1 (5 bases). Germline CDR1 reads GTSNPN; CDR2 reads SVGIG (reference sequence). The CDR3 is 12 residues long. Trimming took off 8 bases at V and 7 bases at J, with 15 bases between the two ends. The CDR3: CALRQGAQPQHF. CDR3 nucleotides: TGTGCCCTCCGGCAGGGTGCCCAGCCCCAGCATTTT. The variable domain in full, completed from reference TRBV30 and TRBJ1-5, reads SQTIHQWPATLVQPVGSPLSLECTVEGTSNPNLYWYRQAAGRGLQLLFYSVGIGQISSEVPQNLSASRPQDRQFILSSKKLLLSDSGFYLCALRQGAQPQHFGDGTRLSIL.

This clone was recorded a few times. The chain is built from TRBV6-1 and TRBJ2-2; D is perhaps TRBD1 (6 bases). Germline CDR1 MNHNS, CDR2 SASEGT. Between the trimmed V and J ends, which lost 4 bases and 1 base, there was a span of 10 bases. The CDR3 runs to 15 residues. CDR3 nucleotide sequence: TGTGCCAGCAGTGCGTCGACAGGGAACACCGGGGAGCTGTTTTTT. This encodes CASSASTGNTGELFF.

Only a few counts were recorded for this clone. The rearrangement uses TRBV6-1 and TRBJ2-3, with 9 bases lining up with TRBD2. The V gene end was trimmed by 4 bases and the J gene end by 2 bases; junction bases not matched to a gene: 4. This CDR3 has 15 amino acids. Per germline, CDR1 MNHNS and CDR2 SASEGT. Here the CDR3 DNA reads TGTGCCAGCAGTGGCATAGCGGGAGACACAGATACGCAGTATTTT. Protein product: CASSGIAGDTDTQYF.

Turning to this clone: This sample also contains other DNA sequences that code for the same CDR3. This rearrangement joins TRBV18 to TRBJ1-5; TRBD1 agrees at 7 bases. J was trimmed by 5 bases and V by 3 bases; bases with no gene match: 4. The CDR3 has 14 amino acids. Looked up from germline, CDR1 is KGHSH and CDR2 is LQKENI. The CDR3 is CASSPGTGDQPQHF. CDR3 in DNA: TGTGCCAGCTCACCCGGCACAGGGGATCAGCCCCAGCATTTT.

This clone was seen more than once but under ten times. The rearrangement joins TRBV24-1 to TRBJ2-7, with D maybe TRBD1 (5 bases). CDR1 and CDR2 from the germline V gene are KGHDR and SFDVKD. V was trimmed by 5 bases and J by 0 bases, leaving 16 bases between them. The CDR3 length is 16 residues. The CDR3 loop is CATSGAPGKGSYEQYF. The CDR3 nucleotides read TGTGCCACCAGTGGAGCGCCAGGGAAGGGCTCCTACGAGCAGTACTTC.

The CDR3 protein is CASSGSSPEQYF. In DNA, the CDR3 is TGTGCCAGCTCCGGCAGCTCCCCCGAGCAGTACTTC. V is TRBV18 and J is TRBJ2-7, with D unresolved. Looked up from germline, CDR1 is KGHSH and CDR2 is LQKENI. CDR3 length: 12 residues. The V end was cut by 6 bases, the J end by 6 bases, with 12 bases between.